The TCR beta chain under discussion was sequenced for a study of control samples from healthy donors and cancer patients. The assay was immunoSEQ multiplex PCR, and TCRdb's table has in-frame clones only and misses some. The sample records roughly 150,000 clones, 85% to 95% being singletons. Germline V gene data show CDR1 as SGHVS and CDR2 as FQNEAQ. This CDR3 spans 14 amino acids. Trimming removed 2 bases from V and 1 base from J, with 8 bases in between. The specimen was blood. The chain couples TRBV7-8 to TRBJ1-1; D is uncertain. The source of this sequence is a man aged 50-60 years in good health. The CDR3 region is CASSLRIPNTEAFF. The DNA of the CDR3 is TGTGCCAGCAGCTTAAGGATCCCGAACACTGAAGCTTTCTTT. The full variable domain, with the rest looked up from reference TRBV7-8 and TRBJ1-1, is GAGVSQSPRYKVAKRGQDVALRCDPISGHVSLFWYQQALGQGPEFLTYFQNEAQLDKSGLPSDRFFAERPEGSVSTLKIQRTQQEDSAVYLCASSLRIPNTEAFFGQGTRLTVV.